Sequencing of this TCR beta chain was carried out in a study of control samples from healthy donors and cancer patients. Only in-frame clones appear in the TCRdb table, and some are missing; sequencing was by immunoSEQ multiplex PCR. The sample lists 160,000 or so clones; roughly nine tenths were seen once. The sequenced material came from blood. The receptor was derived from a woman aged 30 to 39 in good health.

The DNA for the CDR3 is TGTGCCAGCAGTTTACTCGGACGCCTAGGTGACCAAGGCTACACCTTC. Its protein product is CASSLLGRLGDQGYTF. The gene calls are TRBV28 and TRBJ1-2; D call uncertain. CDR1 is MDHEN and CDR2 is SYDVKM in the germline V gene. The CDR3 has 16 amino acids. Trimming removed 2 bases from V and 8 bases from J, with 21 bases in between.